This TCR beta chain was identified during a study of blood T cells in healthy people across ages. Germline V gene sequence: CDR1 SGHRS, CDR2 YFSETQ. CDR3 length: 16 residues. Trimming shortened V by 0 bases and J by 0 bases, and 7 bases separated the two germline ends. Peripheral blood, about 9.4 milliliters per donor, was collected. Points from the study as a whole: With unsorted PBMCs, a conclusive comparison of naive versus antigen-experienced cells was not possible. Expanded clonotype changes were possibly confounded by unknown donor CMV status. Estimated diversity, derived from one million T cells, was regarded as an underestimate.

This clonotype has only a few counts. Its antigen is not known. Together with a sample-barcoded 5' primer, a J-beta primer mix was included in a second PCR lasting about 7 to 11 cycles. A single record per CDR3 protein comes from TCRdb applying MiXCR to the 5' RACE reads. The sample has approximately 900,000 distinct CDR3 sequences, 25% to 35% seen once; the top ten hold roughly 10%. These same data were also listed under a study on T cells of mothers and their children.

This chain uses TRBV5-1 with TRBJ2-6; D unclear. The receptor's source is a woman aged 35 to 49 in good health. Source material: blood. The CDR3 DNA reads TGCGCCAGCAGCTTGGGACCGATCTCTGGGGCCAACGTCCTGACTTTC. Encoded protein: CASSLGPISGANVLTF. Together with reference TRBV5-1 and TRBJ2-6, the CDR3 gives the full variable domain: KAGVTQTPRYLIKTRGQQVTLSCSPISGHRSVSWYQQTPGQGLQFLFEYFSETQRNKGNFPGRFSGRQFSNSRSEMNVSTLELGDSALYLCASSLGPISGANVLTFGAGSRLTVL.